These T cell receptor beta chains were read from a single sample in a study of shared clonotypes between healthy human individuals. TCRdb's table, derived via immunoSEQ multiplex PCR, lists solely in-frame clones and lacks some. The sample has about 700,000 clones; 90% to 95% are singletons. The sequenced sample was naive CD8+ T cells sorted from blood. Source of these receptors: a man younger than 40 in good health. The CDR3 runs from the conserved cysteine through the conserved F or W. Fields, in order: V gene, CDR3 length, J gene, CDR3 protein.

V gene: TRBV10-1; CDR3 length: 12; J gene: TRBJ2-3; CDR3 protein: CASSGSTDTQYF
V gene: TRBV5-6; CDR3 length: 17; J gene: TRBJ2-7; CDR3 protein: CASSQIPGTSVIWEQYF
V gene: TRBV14; CDR3 length: 16; J gene: TRBJ2-3; CDR3 protein: CASSPRTGWNTDTQYF
V gene: TRBV11-2; CDR3 length: 15; J gene: TRBJ2-1; CDR3 protein: CASSELRGKYNEQFF
V gene: TRBV6-6; CDR3 length: 15; J gene: TRBJ1-3; CDR3 protein: CASSGTVLSGNTIYF
V gene: TRBV5-4; CDR3 length: 12; J gene: TRBJ2-1; CDR3 protein: CASRPGDDEQFF
V gene: TRBV28; CDR3 length: 17; J gene: TRBJ2-7; CDR3 protein: CASSLLLAGVSSYEQYF
V gene: TRBV7-9; CDR3 length: 15; J gene: TRBJ2-1; CDR3 protein: CASSRPTSGRNEQFF
V gene: TRBV27; CDR3 length: 16; J gene: TRBJ2-7; CDR3 protein: CASSPSWGEASYEQYF
V gene: TRBV28; CDR3 length: 15; J gene: TRBJ2-4; CDR3 protein: CASSLQGEAKNIQYF
V gene: TRBV5-1; CDR3 length: 13; J gene: TRBJ2-1; CDR3 protein: CASSLAGSNEQFF
V gene: TRBV29-1; CDR3 length: 11; J gene: TRBJ2-7; CDR3 protein: CSVTQGYEQYF
V gene: TRBV4-1; CDR3 length: 14; J gene: TRBJ2-2; CDR3 protein: CASSLGLLTGELFF
V gene: TRBV6-5; CDR3 length: 14; J gene: TRBJ1-4; CDR3 protein: CASSYSSGTEKLFF
V gene: TRBV6-1; CDR3 length: 14; J gene: TRBJ2-1; CDR3 protein: CASSLGGTVGEQFF
V gene: TRBV9; CDR3 length: 14; J gene: TRBJ2-7; CDR3 protein: CASSVGGESYEQYF
V gene: TRBV27; CDR3 length: 15; J gene: TRBJ1-5; CDR3 protein: CASSLRGTYGQPQHF
V gene: TRBV27; CDR3 length: 15; J gene: TRBJ2-7; CDR3 protein: CASSFGTGHSYEQYF
V gene: TRBV7-4; CDR3 length: 16; J gene: TRBJ2-7; CDR3 protein: CASSFSERLISYEQYF
V gene: TRBV4-1; CDR3 length: 13; J gene: TRBJ1-1; CDR3 protein: CASSSTANTEAFF
V gene: TRBV21-1; CDR3 length: 19; J gene: TRBJ1-4; CDR3 protein: CASSNPGPQGPPRNEKLFF
V gene: TRBV9; CDR3 length: 12; J gene: TRBJ2-2; CDR3 protein: CASSDGTGELFF
V gene: TRBV7-2; CDR3 length: 16; J gene: TRBJ2-7; CDR3 protein: CASSLAGLAFNYEQYF
V gene: TRBV27; CDR3 length: 14; J gene: TRBJ2-7; CDR3 protein: CASSYRTRGGEQYF
V gene: TRBV7-8; CDR3 length: 15; J gene: TRBJ2-2; CDR3 protein: CASGLHRTGTGELFF
V gene: TRBV5-5; CDR3 length: 18; J gene: TRBJ2-7; CDR3 protein: CASSLRLALATMVYEQYF
V gene: TRBV5-8; CDR3 length: 13; J gene: TRBJ2-7; CDR3 protein: CASSSLSPREQYF
V gene: TRBV6-4; CDR3 length: 16; J gene: TRBJ2-2; CDR3 protein: CASSDSEEGITGELFF
V gene: TRBV28; CDR3 length: 16; J gene: TRBJ1-5; CDR3 protein: CASSLFRGLSNQPQHF
V gene: TRBV5-4; CDR3 length: 16; J gene: TRBJ2-7; CDR3 protein: CASSFIGGGLEYEQYF
V gene: TRBV7-7; CDR3 length: 13; J gene: TRBJ2-5; CDR3 protein: CASSPDGGETQYF
V gene: TRBV28; CDR3 length: 14; J gene: TRBJ2-3; CDR3 protein: CASSRDRGTDTQYF
V gene: TRBV5-6; CDR3 length: 16; J gene: TRBJ2-1; CDR3 protein: CASSGASGPSYNEQFF
V gene: TRBV5-1; CDR3 length: 15; J gene: TRBJ2-1; CDR3 protein: CASSQGRRPYNEQFF
V gene: TRBV7-9; CDR3 length: 16; J gene: TRBJ2-1; CDR3 protein: CASSPGSGSSYNEQFF
V gene: TRBV7-9; CDR3 length: 16; J gene: TRBJ2-1; CDR3 protein: CASSPEGAGGGNEQFF
V gene: TRBV6-1; CDR3 length: 16; J gene: TRBJ1-5; CDR3 protein: CASSDSVLNSNQPQHF
V gene: TRBV7-9; CDR3 length: 12; J gene: TRBJ1-1; CDR3 protein: CASSLIGTEAFF
V gene: TRBV29-1; CDR3 length: 15; J gene: TRBJ2-7; CDR3 protein: CSVEIPSGRMDEQYF
V gene: TRBV6-6; CDR3 length: 15; J gene: TRBJ1-2; CDR3 protein: CASSYYSETNYGYTF
V gene: TRBV15; CDR3 length: 16; J gene: TRBJ1-1; CDR3 protein: CATSRDRDRPNTEAFF
V gene: TRBV6-5; CDR3 length: 15; J gene: TRBJ2-6; CDR3 protein: CASSYSSNGANVLTF
V gene: TRBV11-2; CDR3 length: 15; J gene: TRBJ2-5; CDR3 protein: CASSLVRGRLETQYF
V gene: TRBV19; CDR3 length: 17; J gene: TRBJ2-1; CDR3 protein: CASSSPGTSGSFNEQFF
V gene: TRBV15; CDR3 length: 18; J gene: TRBJ2-5; CDR3 protein: CATSRGVRDPRLQETQYF
V gene: TRBV7-7; CDR3 length: 15; J gene: TRBJ2-5; CDR3 protein: CASSPIRAPQETQYF
V gene: TRBV5-3; CDR3 length: 11; J gene: TRBJ2-7; CDR3 protein: CASGGDYEQYF
V gene: TRBV27; CDR3 length: 15; J gene: TRBJ2-1; CDR3 protein: CASSFGSSVGNEQFF
V gene: TRBV7-9; CDR3 length: 13; J gene: TRBJ2-2; CDR3 protein: CASAPRPTGELFF
V gene: TRBV6-1; CDR3 length: 13; J gene: TRBJ1-1; CDR3 protein: CASSGTIYTEAFF
V gene: TRBV19; CDR3 length: 16; J gene: TRBJ2-7; CDR3 protein: CASSIGGAVTVYEQYF
V gene: TRBV28; CDR3 length: 20; J gene: TRBJ1-1; CDR3 protein: CASSFLRKAGSTDMNTEAFF
V gene: TRBV11-2; CDR3 length: 13; J gene: TRBJ2-7; CDR3 protein: CASSLNTAYEQYF
V gene: TRBV19; CDR3 length: 14; J gene: TRBJ2-6; CDR3 protein: CASSILAGANVLTF
V gene: TRBV27; CDR3 length: 15; J gene: TRBJ2-1; CDR3 protein: CASSSSATGYNEQFF
V gene: TRBV7-9; CDR3 length: 11; J gene: TRBJ2-1; CDR3 protein: CASSLSSEQFF
V gene: TRBV7-9; CDR3 length: 13; J gene: TRBJ1-1; CDR3 protein: CASSLRGASEAFF
V gene: TRBV27; CDR3 length: 14; J gene: TRBJ2-7; CDR3 protein: CASSGTGGSYEQYF